This record looks at one T cell receptor (beta chain) sequence and its context. Its antigen is as yet unknown. Naive CD8 cells lacked CD45RO, underwent positive selection for CCR7 and left out terminally differentiated effector memory CD45RA+ cells. The donor cohort consisted entirely of Caucasian adults residing in Nashville, Tennessee. The data were taken from a study of shared clonotypes between healthy human individuals. Findings and limits, study-wide: Several donors held about 5% of naive CD4 clonotypes in common. Depth of sequencing was expected to influence donor clonotype sharing.

Original processing methods: Owing to the provision of junction-only sequences devoid of quality scores by immunoSEQ, filtering differed. Assay: immunoSEQ multiplex PCR; the TCRdb copy retains only in-frame clones and omits some. V, J and clone size derive from that table, while D and trimming were established from the DNA sequence. The repertoire includes roughly 2 million clones, around 96% of them detected once, and 0.85% to 1.3% sits in the top ten. V shed 4 bases and J shed 4 bases, with 10 bases lying between them. The CDR3 covers 14 residues. The germline V gene encodes CDR1 LNHDA and CDR2 SQIVND (reference sequence).

The V and J genes are TRBV19 and TRBJ2-2; no clear D. The TCR originated in a man between 18 and 35 years old in good health. Specimen: naive CD8+ T cells sorted from blood. The CDR3 protein is CASSTSSSTGELFF. The CDR3 coding sequence is TGTGCCAGTAGTACGTCGAGTAGCACCGGGGAGCTGTTTTTT.